This T cell receptor (beta chain) was captured by sequencing in a study of cytomegalovirus exposure and HLA in healthy donors. Study-wide background: Prior work identified about 120 million unique TCR beta sequences in around 170 million T cells.

The study sampled nominally healthy donors, though unrecorded immune exposures were likely. 60 Vbeta and 13 Jbeta primers were used in PCR. Measured with immunoSEQ multiplex PCR; TCRdb has only the in-frame clones, and not every one. The sample consists of about 100,000 clones, roughly 79% of them appearing once. Per germline, CDR1 MRHNA and CDR2 SNTAGT. The CDR3 has 13 amino acids. Trimming stripped 4 bases from V and 6 bases from J, with 9 bases between. Sequencing was done on a sample of PBMCs. The sequence derives from a woman aged 35 to 49 in good health and CMV-seronegative. V usage is TRBV6-4 and J usage is TRBJ2-2, with D possibly being TRBD1 (5 bases). CDR3 bases: TGTGCCAGCAGTGGGGGCCCCCCCGGGGAGCTGTTTTTT. Residues: CASSGGPPGELFF.